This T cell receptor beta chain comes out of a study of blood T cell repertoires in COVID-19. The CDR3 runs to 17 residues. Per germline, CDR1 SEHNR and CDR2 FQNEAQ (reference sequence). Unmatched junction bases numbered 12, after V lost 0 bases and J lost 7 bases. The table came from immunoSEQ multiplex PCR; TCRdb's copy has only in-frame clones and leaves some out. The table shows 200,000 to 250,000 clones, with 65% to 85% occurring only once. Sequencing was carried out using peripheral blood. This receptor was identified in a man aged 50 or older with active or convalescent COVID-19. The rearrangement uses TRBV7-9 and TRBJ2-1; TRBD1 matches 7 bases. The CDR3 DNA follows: TGTGCCAGCAGCTTAGCTGAGACAGGGCCGTCTTATAATGAGCAGTTCTTC. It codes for CASSLAETGPSYNEQFF. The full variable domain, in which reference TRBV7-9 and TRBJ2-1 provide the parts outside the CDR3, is DTGVSQNPRHKITKRGQNVTFRCDPISEHNRLYWYRQTLGQGPEFLTYFQNEAQLEKSRLLSDRFSAERPKGSFSTLEIQRTEQGDSAMYLCASSLAETGPSYNEQFFGPGTRLTVL.